The 22 T cell receptor beta chains below come from one sample, sequenced in a study of blood T cell repertoires in COVID-19 (TCRdb year 2020). Receptor amplification or capture employed the immunoSEQ multiplex PCR assay. TCRdb carries this immuneACCESS record with in-frame sequences only. Its versions omit some clonotypes, under half of them owing to an unresolved V gene in the studies checked, with the rest unexplained. The sample table holds 150,000 to 200,000 clones, of which about nine tenths were seen once. The ten top clones hold roughly 0.82% of the sample. Sample: PBMCs or T cells enriched from blood (not recorded which). The receptors derive from a woman aged 18-35 years who had recovered from COVID-19.

This clone showed up just once. As DNA, the CDR3 is TGTGCCAGCAGTCGACAGGGTAAAAGCGTCGTAACTTATGGCTACACCTTC. Its translation: CASSRQGKSVVTYGYTF. The rearrangement links TRBV6-6 to TRBJ1-2; TRBD1 agrees at 7 bases. V trimming: 5 bases; J trimming: 5 bases; junction bases outside the gene matches: 17. Germline CDR1 is MNHNY and CDR2 is SVGAGI (reference sequence). The CDR3 runs to 17 residues.

V usage is TRBV29-1 and J usage is TRBJ1-2; possibly TRBD1 for D (5 bases). The V and J ends lost 7 bases and 4 bases respectively, with 10 bases between them. Germline V gene sequence: CDR1 SQVTM, CDR2 ANQGSEA. The CDR3 runs to 11 residues. The CDR3 reads CSGTGFYGYTF. CDR3 DNA: TGCAGCGGTACAGGCTTCTATGGCTACACCTTC. Complete variable domain (other parts from reference TRBV29-1 and TRBJ1-2): SAVISQKPSRDICQRGTSLTIQCQVDSQVTMMFWYRQQPGQSLTLIATANQGSEATYESGFVIDKFPISRPNLTFSTLTVSNMSPEDSSIYLCSGTGFYGYTFGSGTRLTVV.

This clone was detected once. The rearrangement links TRBV24-1 to TRBJ2-7; TRBD2 is a possible D gene (5 bases). Germline V gene lookup returns CDR1 KGHDR and CDR2 SFDVKD. The CDR3 loop spans 13 amino acids. V was trimmed by 7 bases and J by 3 bases, leaving 12 bases between them. CDR3 DNA: TGTGCCACCAGCGACGGGGTGGGCTACGAGCAGTACTTC. It yields the protein CATSDGVGYEQYF.

The CDR3 reads CASSIRTVLNTGELFF. CDR3 bases: TGTGCCAGTAGTATCCGGACAGTCCTCAACACCGGGGAGCTGTTTTTT. The chain links TRBV19 to TRBJ2-2, with D perhaps matching TRBD1 (6 bases). There are 16 residues in the CDR3. Germline V lookup: CDR1 LNHDA, CDR2 SQIVND (reference sequence). With 3 bases removed from V and 2 bases from J, the gap between germline ends came to 13 bases.

V usage is TRBV28 and J usage is TRBJ1-2; no clear D. V was cut by 2 bases and J by 5 bases, with 15 bases left in between. The CDR3 covers 15 residues. CDR1 MDHEN and CDR2 SYDVKM come from the germline V gene. The CDR3 coding sequence is TGTGCCAGCAGTTTAGGATCGGGGTACTATTATGGCTACACCTTC. It translates to CASSLGSGYYYGYTF.

Turning to this clone: The sample holds other DNA sequences that translate to the same CDR3. The chain uses TRBV13 and TRBJ2-7, with a tentative D call TRBD1 (6 bases). Germline V gene data show CDR1 as PRHDT and CDR2 as FYEKMQ (reference sequence). Trimming left V 0 bases short and J 4 bases short, with 7 bases between. This CDR3 comprises 13 residues. This CDR3 reads CASSLGRGYEQYF. The CDR3 nucleotides read TGTGCCAGCAGCTTAGGCAGGGGATACGAGCAGTACTTC.

This rearrangement joins TRBV5-1 to TRBJ1-1; 7 bases agree with TRBD1. Trimming cost V 4 bases and J 0 bases; bases outside gene matches: 9. In germline, CDR1 is SGHRS, CDR2 YFSETQ. The CDR3 spans 16 residues. CDR3 in DNA: TGCGCCAGCAGCGTCAACAGGGGTTCCCTGAACACTGAAGCTTTCTTT. Translation: CASSVNRGSLNTEAFF.

The chain is built from TRBV5-6 and TRBJ2-7, with a possible D match to TRBD1 (5 bases). The CDR3 runs 14 residues. V lost 2 bases to trimming and J lost 4 bases, with 13 bases between them. Germline CDR1 and CDR2: SGHDT and YYEEEE. The CDR3 DNA is TGTGCCAGCAGCTTTAGGGGCAGCCCATACGAGCAGTACTTC. Translation gives CASSFRGSPYEQYF.

The chain couples TRBV27 to TRBJ2-5; TRBD1 might be the D (5 bases). Germline CDR1 MNHEY, CDR2 SMNVEV (reference sequence). The CDR3 runs 15 residues. V shed 2 bases and J shed 4 bases, with 14 bases lying between them. The CDR3 sequence is CASSLGAGNRETQYF. The DNA of the CDR3 is TGTGCCAGCAGTTTAGGGGCAGGGAATCGAGAGACCCAGTACTTC.

The chain combines TRBV7-2 with TRBJ2-5; a weak D match, TRBD2 (5 bases). Trimming stripped 1 base from V and 3 bases from J, with 12 bases between. CDR1 is SGHTA and CDR2 is FQGNSA in the germline V gene. CDR3 length: 15 residues. This CDR3 is CASSLVAFRKETQYF. Written as DNA, the CDR3 is TGTGCCAGCAGCTTAGTAGCGTTCCGAAAAGAGACCCAGTACTTC.

The rearrangement links TRBV12-5 to TRBJ1-2; 7 positions agree with TRBD1. Germline loops: CDR1 LGHNT, CDR2 FRNRAP. The CDR3 length is 13 residues. The ends lost 3 bases at V and 3 bases at J; junction bases unmatched: 1. This chain's CDR3 is CASGFGTDYGYTF. The CDR3 nucleotides are TGTGCTAGTGGTTTTGGGACAGACTATGGCTACACCTTC.

The chain recombines TRBV25-1 with TRBJ1-3; a weak D match, TRBD1 (6 bases). The V gene lost 5 bases and the J gene lost 7 bases, with 12 bases spanning the gap. This CDR3 region has 13 residues. Germline CDR1 reads MGHDK; CDR2 reads SYGVNS. The CDR3 sequence: CASSPLRGNTIYF. The CDR3 nucleotides are TGTGCCAGCAGTCCACTAAGGGGGAACACCATATATTTT. Drawing the rest from reference TRBV25-1 and TRBJ1-3, the complete variable domain is EADIYQTPRYLVIGTGKKITLECSQTMGHDKMYWYQQDPGMELHLIHYSYGVNSTEKGDLSSESTVSRIRTEHFPLTLESARPSHTSQYLCASSPLRGNTIYFGEGSWLTVV.

This rearrangement joins TRBV4-1 to TRBJ1-1; D remains unclear. Germline values: CDR1 MGHRA, CDR2 YSYEKL. The CDR3 covers 16 residues. V was pared by 1 base and J by 1 base, with 13 bases between. CDR3 loop: CASSQAPRQKNTEAFF. The CDR3 bases are TGCGCCAGCAGCCAAGCGCCCAGGCAGAAGAACACTGAAGCTTTCTTT.

This chain connects TRBV15 to TRBJ2-3; 9 bases agree with TRBD2. Trimming at V came to 6 bases and at J to 4 bases, leaving 5 bases not matched to a gene. CDR3 length: 14 amino acids. The germline gives CDR1 LNHNV, CDR2 YYDKDF (reference sequence). The DNA for the CDR3 is TGTGCCACCAGTGTTCTAGCGGGACCAGATACGCAGTATTTT. It is translated as CATSVLAGPDTQYF.

The rearrangement joins TRBV3-1 (or the pseudogene TRBV3-2) to TRBJ2-7; D is ambiguous. The germline V gene encodes CDR1 LGHDT and CDR2 YNNKEL (reference sequence). This CDR3 contains 14 residues. V shed 1 base and J shed 7 bases, with 14 bases lying between them. The chain's CDR3 is CASSQVNQAYEQYF. CDR3 bases: TGTGCCAGCAGCCAAGTAAATCAGGCGTATGAGCAGTACTTC.

This chain joins TRBV27 and TRBJ2-7, with D possibly being TRBD1 (5 bases). The germline V gene encodes CDR1 MNHEY and CDR2 SMNVEV (reference sequence). The CDR3 extends over 13 amino acids. V shed 3 bases and J shed 7 bases, with 13 bases lying between them. The CDR3 reads CASSFSRGSEQYF. The CDR3 bases are TGTGCCAGCAGTTTTTCAAGGGGATCGGAGCAGTACTTC.

The chain uses TRBV18 and TRBJ2-2, with 7 bases that match TRBD2. Germline trimming cut 0 bases from V and 6 bases from J; bases unmatched to any gene: 10. Germline loops: CDR1 KGHSH, CDR2 LQKENI. The CDR3 is 17 amino acids. The chain's CDR3 is CASSPPLLRERSGELFF. Here the CDR3 DNA reads TGTGCCAGCTCACCACCTCTCTTGCGGGAGCGCTCCGGGGAGCTGTTTTTT. Variable domain in full (rest from reference TRBV18 and TRBJ2-2): NAGVMQNPRHLVRRRGQEARLRCSPMKGHSHVYWYRQLPEEGLKFMVYLQKENIIDESGMPKERFSAEFPKEGPSILRIQQVVRGDSAAYFCASSPPLLRERSGELFFGEGSRLTVL.

The chain links TRBV28 to TRBJ1-5; 8 positions agree with TRBD1. Germline V gives CDR1 MDHEN, CDR2 SYDVKM. Trimming at V came to 3 bases and at J to 6 bases, leaving 13 bases not matched to a gene. The CDR3 covers 17 residues. This CDR3 is CASSLGRQGRFVQPQHF. In nucleotides, the CDR3 is TGTGCCAGCAGTTTGGGGAGACAGGGGCGTTTTGTTCAGCCCCAGCATTTT. The full variable domain, with the rest looked up from reference TRBV28 and TRBJ1-5, is DVKVTQSSRYLVKRTGEKVFLECVQDMDHENMFWYRQDPGLGLRLIYFSYDVKMKEKGDIPEGYSVSREKKERFSLILESASTNQTSMYLCASSLGRQGRFVQPQHFGDGTRLSIL.

The chain recombines TRBV10-3 with TRBJ2-7; TRBD2 might be the D (6 bases). V gave up 0 bases and J gave up 4 bases, with 16 bases separating them. The length of the CDR3 is 16 residues. Germline V gene lookup returns CDR1 ENHRY and CDR2 SYGVKD. For the CDR3, the DNA is TGTGCCATCAGTGAGTCGTCAGGGAGACTAGTTTACGAGCAGTACTTC. Translated: CAISESSGRLVYEQYF.

This clone appeared once. This chain joins TRBV15 and TRBJ2-7; D gene uncertain. Germline V lookup: CDR1 LNHNV, CDR2 YYDKDF (reference sequence). The CDR3 sequence is 16 residues long. V lost 1 base and J lost 1, with 14 bases in between. CDR3 in DNA: TGTGCCACCAGCAGAGGCCAGACTGCGGATTCCTACGAGCAGTACTTC. Its protein product is CATSRGQTADSYEQYF.

This chain connects TRBV6-5 to TRBJ2-1; 7 bases are shared with TRBD1. The V segment lost 6 bases and the J segment 14 bases; nucleotides outside the gene matches: 16. The CDR3 runs 14 residues. Germline V gene lookup returns CDR1 MNHEY and CDR2 SVGAGI. The CDR3 loop is CASRDLTGQAVKFF. CDR3 bases: TGTGCCAGCAGAGATTTAACCGGACAGGCTGTTAAGTTCTTC.

The sample holds one count of this clone. The junction shows a germline mismatch at one end, possibly a read error. This rearrangement joins TRBV28 to TRBJ2-1, with D tentatively TRBD2 (6 bases). The CDR3 runs to 15 residues. The germline V gene has CDR1 MDHEN and CDR2 SYDVKM. CDR3 sequence reads: CASSLLGDSHNEQFF. DNA of the CDR3: TGTGCCAGCAGTTTATTAGGGGACTCCCACAATGAGCAGTTCTTC.